This record looks at one TCR beta chain sequence and its context. The target of this receptor is not known. Base qualities are not at hand, and no much larger clone is one base apart. Trimming takes 0 bases from V and 7 bases from J, and the germline ends sit 10 bases apart. The CDR3 runs 13 residues from the cysteine to the phenylalanine. The sequence is cut down to CDR3 DNA, 39 bases in frame from base 1. CDR1 and CDR2 (SGHRS, YFSETQ) derive from the germline V gene. The roughly 39 donors, aged 6 to 90 years, were systemically healthy Caucasian individuals from Russia. Around 10 milliliters of peripheral blood were drawn from each donor into EDTA-treated Vacutainer tubes. Ficoll-Paque density-gradient centrifugation was used to isolate PBMCs, with at least 6 million per sample. Total RNA, at least 5 micrograms per sample, was extracted from PBMCs with Trizol reagent. For every donor, flow cytometry on a PBMC aliquot measured the percentage of naive CD45RAhigh/CD27high T cells.

Library preparation was by 5' RACE. Reads for this sample came from an Illumina HiSeq 2500. The second PCR ran for roughly 7 to 11 cycles and used a J-beta primer mix along with a sample-barcoded 5' primer. A unique molecular identifier was introduced onto each TCR beta cDNA molecule by a template-switch 5' adaptor carrying 12 random nucleotides. At least 2.5 million CDR3-containing paired-end reads were obtained from each sample. First-strand cDNA synthesis was performed from all RNA using the Mint cDNA synthesis kit, with priming by a TRBC-specific oligonucleotide. Following uracil-DNA glycosylase treatment, a first 18-cycle PCR with universal primers M1SS and BC2_uni_R was performed on all cDNA. For the original study's pipeline: Normalization of each sample was performed by random selection of 1 million high-quality reads, each carrying a distinct molecular identifier. Instead of being binned into consensus sequences, reads with shared molecular identifiers were discarded. MiTCR, run with a Q25 quality threshold and the strictest error-elimination algorithm, handled CDR3 identification, clonotype clustering and error correction. A nonparametric unseen species model using Euler transformation provided a lower-bound estimate of total TCR beta diversity. The raw public reads went through TCRdb reprocessing: fastp at Q25, MiXCR clone calling, in-frame beta chains kept. A single entry per CDR3 protein holds the most common genes and DNA from its merged rows. The V and J calls, along with clone size, are taken from TCRdb and not from the paper's own processing. This sample comprises approximately 1,100,000 distinct CDR3 sequences, roughly 45% of them detected only once. The ten largest clones add up to approximately 17% of the sample.

This sample was included in a study of blood T cells in healthy people across ages (dated by TCRdb to the mid-2010s). In terms of the full investigation: Template switching captured roughly one uniquely barcoded TCR beta cDNA molecule per two T cells in model experiments. To track age-related changes in TCR beta repertoire diversity, the study relied on deep sequencing normalized with unique cDNA molecular identifiers. The donors were divided into four age groups: young (average around 16 years), middle-aged (about 40), aged (under 70) and long-lived (82). To avoid experimental bias, donors of different ages were randomly spread across the sequencing lanes. Two additional independent replicas of 1 million unique cDNA reads from the same blood draw were analyzed for two donors (one aged 18 to 30 and one aged 80 or older).

Study-wide findings and limitations: Compared with the aged group, the long-lived group had more naive CD4+ T cells, fewer expanded clones and increased TCR diversity, suggesting age selection. Observed TCR beta diversity per million T cells fell roughly linearly with age, and a significant reduction was already apparent by age around 44. Conclusive comparison of naive and antigen-experienced compartments was prevented by the profiling of bulk unsorted PBMCs. Observed TCR beta diversity correlated strongly with the percentage of naive T cells measured by flow cytometry. Because donor CMV infection status was unknown, age-related changes in expanded clonotypes were potentially confounded. Estimates of total diversity based on one million sequenced T cells were regarded as lower bounds and as underestimates.

Sequenced sample: blood. This TCR was recovered from a woman in her sixties or seventies in good health. The chain uses TRBV5-1 and TRBJ1-1; tentative D gene TRBD1, with 5 bases matching. The CDR3 in this case is CASSLAGTYEAFF. The nucleotide sequence is given as TGCGCCAGCAGCTTGGCGGGGACTTATGAAGCTTTCTTT.